Shown below are 13 T cell receptor beta chains from a single sample sequenced in a study of T cells in localized non-small cell lung cancer. Assay used: immunoSEQ multiplex PCR; TCRdb lists only in-frame clones, some missing. The table includes around 94,000 clones, approximately 86% detected once. Here the sequenced sample was peripheral blood, taken before any cancer treatment. These receptor sequences come from a man aged 35-69 years with stage I squamous cell lung carcinoma.

The V gene is TRBV4-1, the J gene TRBJ2-7; 7 nucleotides match TRBD2. Germline V gives CDR1 MGHRA, CDR2 YSYEKL. The CDR3 has 13 residues. Unmatched junction bases numbered 2, after V lost 2 bases and J lost 4 bases. This chain's CDR3 is CASSQSGAYEQYF. In nucleotides, the CDR3 is TGCGCCAGCAGCCAAAGCGGGGCGTACGAGCAGTACTTC.

By frequency in the sample, this clone is medium-sized. The chain carries TRBV5-4 and TRBJ1-1; 7 bases fit TRBD1. The CDR3 has 14 residues. J lost 1 base, V lost 5 bases, and 5 bases had no gene match. Looked up from germline, CDR1 is SGHNT and CDR2 is YYREEE (reference sequence). CDR3 residues: CASSAAGGNTEAFF. The CDR3 DNA sequence: TGTGCCAGCAGTGCCGCAGGGGGGAACACTGAAGCTTTCTTT.

J is TRBJ2-3 and V is TRBV7-3; 11 bases line up with TRBD1. The trim removed 0 bases at V and 3 bases at J, leaving 2 bases unmatched. The V gene's germline CDR1 is SGHTA and CDR2 FQGTGA. The length of the CDR3 is 16 residues. The CDR3 sequence is CASSLTGQGATDTQYF. CDR3 sequence (DNA): TGTGCCAGCAGCTTAACTGGACAGGGGGCAACAGATACGCAGTATTTT.

V usage is TRBV7-9 and J usage is TRBJ2-2; D is perhaps TRBD2 (5 bases). The CDR3 has 14 residues. Trimming took off 3 bases at V and 5 bases at J, with 10 bases between the two ends. Germline V CDR1 and CDR2: SEHNR, FQNEAQ (reference sequence). CDR3 sequence: CASSFPTGTGELFF. The CDR3 DNA follows: TGTGCCAGCAGCTTCCCTACGGGGACCGGGGAGCTGTTTTTT.

This rearrangement joins TRBV5-4 to TRBJ2-7, with 8 nucleotides matching TRBD1. The junction had 6 bases not matched to a gene; V was cut back by 4 bases and J by 6 bases. The CDR3 runs to 13 residues. CDR1 and CDR2 (germline): SGHNT, YYREEE (reference sequence). The DNA for the CDR3 is TGTGCCAGCAGCGGACAGGGAAGGGGCGAGCAGTACTTC. It specifies CASSGQGRGEQYF. Variable domain in full (rest from reference TRBV5-4 and TRBJ2-7): ETGVTQSPTHLIKTRGQQVTLRCSSQSGHNTVSWYQQALGQGPQFIFQYYREEENGRGNFPPRFSGLQFPNYSSELNVNALELDDSALYLCASSGQGRGEQYFGPGTRLTVT.

The chain has TRBV9 and TRBJ1-1; 9 positions agree with TRBD1. The CDR3 sequence is 19 residues long. Unmatched junction bases numbered 16, after V lost 0 bases and J lost 4 bases. Germline V lookup: CDR1 SGDLS, CDR2 YYNGEE. The CDR3 is CASSVASGQGLGVGTEAFF. In DNA form, the CDR3 reads TGTGCCAGCAGCGTAGCTTCCGGACAGGGGCTGGGGGTCGGCACTGAAGCTTTCTTT.

A single count supports this clone. As DNA, the CDR3 is TGTGCCAGCAGCGGGGACCTGGGACCCTACGAGCAGTACTTC. It translates to CASSGDLGPYEQYF. This chain uses TRBV5-4 with TRBJ2-7, with D perhaps being TRBD1 or TRBD2 (5 bases each). V was shortened by 4 bases and J by 2 bases, with 13 bases between the two germline ends. The CDR3 length is 14 residues. In germline, CDR1 is SGHNT, CDR2 YYREEE (reference sequence).

The V and J genes are TRBV4-1 and TRBJ1-2, with TRBD1 matching 8 bases. With 4 bases clipped from V and 4 bases from J, the junction kept 11 bases outside the gene matches. The CDR3 has 16 residues. The germline V gene encodes CDR1 MGHRA and CDR2 YSYEKL. CDR3 region: CASSLRQGPTPYGYTF. The CDR3 DNA reads TGCGCCAGCAGCCTCCGACAGGGGCCAACCCCCTATGGCTACACCTTC.

V and J are TRBV10-3 and TRBJ1-1; 7 bases are a match to TRBD1. V shed 6 bases, J shed 1 base, and the junction held 2 bases outside the gene matches. Per germline, CDR1 ENHRY and CDR2 SYGVKD. There are 13 residues in the CDR3. The CDR3 sequence: CAIRGTENTEAFF. The CDR3 coding sequence is TGTGCCATCAGAGGGACAGAGAACACTGAAGCTTTCTTT.

This chain uses TRBV7-9 with TRBJ2-1; no clear D gene. Trimming removed 7 bases at V and 0 bases at J, with 16 bases between. The V gene's germline CDR1 is SEHNR and CDR2 FQNEAQ (reference sequence). This CDR3 has 16 amino acids. This CDR3 is CASTTQRTRSYNEQFF. In DNA, the CDR3 is TGTGCCAGCACTACTCAACGGACGCGCTCCTACAATGAGCAGTTCTTC.

The chain combines TRBV5-1 with TRBJ2-3; no clear D gene. V lost 2 bases, J lost 2 bases, and 9 bases lay in between. Per the germline V gene, CDR1 is SGHRS and CDR2 is YFSETQ. The CDR3 runs to 14 residues. DNA of the CDR3: TGCGCCAGCAGCTTCCAGAAACCCACAGATACGCAGTATTTT. It encodes CASSFQKPTDTQYF.

The chain is built from TRBV5-1 and TRBJ2-3; D possibly uses TRBD1 or TRBD2 (5 bases each). Trimming pared 1 base from V and 6 bases from J, leaving 15 bases between. The CDR3 extends over 15 amino acids. Germline CDR1 SGHRS, CDR2 YFSETQ. The DNA for the CDR3 is TGCGCCAGCAGCTTGCAGGGTGAGGGGCCGGATACGCAGTATTTT. Translating it yields CASSLQGEGPDTQYF.

In its sample, this clone was seen once. The V call is TRBV5-1, the J call TRBJ1-4; TRBD1 aligns across 7 bases. The CDR3 runs 15 residues. Germline assignment: CDR1 SGHRS and CDR2 YFSETQ. The ends lost 7 bases at V and 6 bases at J; junction bases unmatched: 12. CDR3 nucleotide sequence: TGCGCCAGCCGTTTTACAGGGGCGAGAGATGAAAAACTGTTTTTT. Translated: CASRFTGARDEKLFF.